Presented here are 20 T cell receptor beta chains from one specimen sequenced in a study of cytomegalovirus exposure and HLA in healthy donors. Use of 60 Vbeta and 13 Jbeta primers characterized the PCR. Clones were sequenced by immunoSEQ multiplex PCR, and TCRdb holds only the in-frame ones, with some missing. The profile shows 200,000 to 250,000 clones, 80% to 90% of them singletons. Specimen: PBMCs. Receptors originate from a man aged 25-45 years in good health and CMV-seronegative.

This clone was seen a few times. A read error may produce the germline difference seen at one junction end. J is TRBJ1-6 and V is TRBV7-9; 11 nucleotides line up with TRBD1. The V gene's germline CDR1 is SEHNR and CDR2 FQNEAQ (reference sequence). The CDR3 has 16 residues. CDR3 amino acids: CSSSLLDRGLGSPLHF. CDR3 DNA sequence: TGTTCCAGCAGCTTGTTGGACAGGGGGCTTGGATCACCCCTCCACTTT.

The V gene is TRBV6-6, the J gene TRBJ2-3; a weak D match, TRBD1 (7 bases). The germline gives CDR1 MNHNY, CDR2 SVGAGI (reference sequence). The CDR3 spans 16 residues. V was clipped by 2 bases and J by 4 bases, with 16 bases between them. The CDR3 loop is CASSYGAGGFSDTQYF. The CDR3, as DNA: TGTGCCAGCAGTTACGGGGCAGGGGGGTTTTCAGATACGCAGTATTTT.

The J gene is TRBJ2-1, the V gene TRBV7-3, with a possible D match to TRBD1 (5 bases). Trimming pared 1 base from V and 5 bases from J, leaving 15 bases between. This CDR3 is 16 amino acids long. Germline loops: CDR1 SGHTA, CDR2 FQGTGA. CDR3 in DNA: TGTGCCAGCAGCTTAATTGGGGCAGGGTGGGACAATGAGCAGTTCTTC. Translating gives CASSLIGAGWDNEQFF. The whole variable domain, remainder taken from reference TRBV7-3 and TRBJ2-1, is GAGVSQTPSNKVTEKGKYVELRCDPISGHTALYWYRQSLGQGPEFLIYFQGTGAADDSGLPNDRFFAVRPEGSVSTLKIQRTERGDSAVYLCASSLIGAGWDNEQFFGPGTRLTVL.

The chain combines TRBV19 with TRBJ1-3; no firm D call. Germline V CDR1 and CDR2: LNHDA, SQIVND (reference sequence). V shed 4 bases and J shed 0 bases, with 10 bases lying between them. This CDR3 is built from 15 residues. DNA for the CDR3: TGTGCCAGTAGTAGCGACGGGAGCTCTGGAAACACCATATATTTT. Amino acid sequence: CASSSDGSSGNTIYF.

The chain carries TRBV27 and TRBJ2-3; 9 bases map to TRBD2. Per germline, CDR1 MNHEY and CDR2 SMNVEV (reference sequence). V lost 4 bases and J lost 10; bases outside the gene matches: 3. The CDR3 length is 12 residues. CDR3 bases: TGTGCCAGCAGTTCGCGGGGGGGCTCGCAGTATTTT. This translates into CASSSRGGSQYF.

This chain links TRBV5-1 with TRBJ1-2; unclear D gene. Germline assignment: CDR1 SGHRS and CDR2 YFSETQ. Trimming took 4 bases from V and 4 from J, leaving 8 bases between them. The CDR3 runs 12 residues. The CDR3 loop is CASSVGTYGYTF. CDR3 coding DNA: TGCGCCAGCAGCGTCGGTACCTATGGCTACACCTTC.

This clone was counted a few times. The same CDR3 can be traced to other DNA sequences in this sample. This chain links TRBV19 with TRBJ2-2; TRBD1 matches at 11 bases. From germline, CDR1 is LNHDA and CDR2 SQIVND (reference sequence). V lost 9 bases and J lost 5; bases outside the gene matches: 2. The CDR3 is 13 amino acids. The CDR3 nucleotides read TGTGCCAGCCGGGACAGGGGGACCGGGGAGCTGTTTTTT. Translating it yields CASRDRGTGELFF.

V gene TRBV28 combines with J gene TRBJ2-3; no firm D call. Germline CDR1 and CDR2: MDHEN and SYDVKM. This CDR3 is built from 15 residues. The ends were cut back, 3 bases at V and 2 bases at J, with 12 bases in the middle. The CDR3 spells CASSLLAVSTDTQYF. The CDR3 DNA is TGTGCCAGCAGTTTGTTAGCCGTATCCACAGATACGCAGTATTTT.

The chain's CDR3 is CASSLDGTDEQYF. Here the CDR3 DNA reads TGCGCCAGCAGCTTGGATGGGACAGACGAGCAGTACTTC. This chain links TRBV5-1 with TRBJ2-7; the match to TRBD1 covers 7 bases. V was pared by 0 bases and J by 5 bases, with 2 bases of the junction left unmatched. The CDR3 is 13 amino acids. Germline-derived CDR1 and CDR2 are SGHRS and YFSETQ. Filled out from reference TRBV5-1 and TRBJ2-7, the complete variable domain reads KAGVTQTPRYLIKTRGQQVTLSCSPISGHRSVSWYQQTPGQGLQFLFEYFSETQRNKGNFPGRFSGRQFSNSRSEMNVSTLELGDSALYLCASSLDGTDEQYFGPGTRLTVT.

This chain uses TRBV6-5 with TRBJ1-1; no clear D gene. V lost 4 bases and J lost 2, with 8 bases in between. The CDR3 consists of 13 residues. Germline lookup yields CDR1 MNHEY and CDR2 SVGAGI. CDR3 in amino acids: CASSLQPNTEAFF. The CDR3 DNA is TGTGCCAGCAGTTTACAGCCTAACACTGAAGCTTTCTTT.

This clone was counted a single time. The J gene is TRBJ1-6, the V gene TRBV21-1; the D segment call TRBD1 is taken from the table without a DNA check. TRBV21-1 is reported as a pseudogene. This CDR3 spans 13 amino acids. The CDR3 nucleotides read TGTGCCAAGGGACAGGGGGAGGATTCACCCCTCCACTTT. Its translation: CAKGQGEDSPLHF.

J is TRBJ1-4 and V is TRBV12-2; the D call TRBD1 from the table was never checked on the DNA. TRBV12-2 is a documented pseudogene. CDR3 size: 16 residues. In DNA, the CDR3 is TGTGCAAGTCGCTTAGGGTCTGGGCTGAAGAATGAAAAACTGTTTTTT. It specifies CASRLGSGLKNEKLFF.

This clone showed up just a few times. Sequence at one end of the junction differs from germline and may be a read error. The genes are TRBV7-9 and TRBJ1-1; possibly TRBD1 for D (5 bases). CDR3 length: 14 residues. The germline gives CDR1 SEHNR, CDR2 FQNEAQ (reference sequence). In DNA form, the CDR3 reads TGTTCCAGCAGCTTAGTAAAGACAGCCACTGAAGCTTTCTTT. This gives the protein CSSSLVKTATEAFF.

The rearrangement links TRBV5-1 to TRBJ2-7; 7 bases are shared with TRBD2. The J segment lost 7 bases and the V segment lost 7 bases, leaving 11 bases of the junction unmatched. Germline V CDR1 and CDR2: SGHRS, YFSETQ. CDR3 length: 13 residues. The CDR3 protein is CASGRVEGGEQYF. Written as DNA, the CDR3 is TGCGCCAGCGGTAGGGTTGAGGGAGGGGAGCAGTACTTC.

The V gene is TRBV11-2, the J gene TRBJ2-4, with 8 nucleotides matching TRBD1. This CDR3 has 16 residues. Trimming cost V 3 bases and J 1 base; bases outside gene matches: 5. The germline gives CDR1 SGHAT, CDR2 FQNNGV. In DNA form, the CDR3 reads TGTGCCAGCAGCTTTAGGACAGGGATGGCCAAAAACATTCAGTACTTC. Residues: CASSFRTGMAKNIQYF.

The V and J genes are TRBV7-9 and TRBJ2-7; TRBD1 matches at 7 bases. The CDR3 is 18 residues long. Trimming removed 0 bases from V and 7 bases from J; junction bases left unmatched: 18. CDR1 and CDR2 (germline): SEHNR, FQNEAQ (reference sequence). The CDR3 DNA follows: TGTGCCAGCAGCTTAGCGCAACACCGGGACAGCGAACTCGAAGAGCAGTACTTC. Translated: CASSLAQHRDSELEEQYF.

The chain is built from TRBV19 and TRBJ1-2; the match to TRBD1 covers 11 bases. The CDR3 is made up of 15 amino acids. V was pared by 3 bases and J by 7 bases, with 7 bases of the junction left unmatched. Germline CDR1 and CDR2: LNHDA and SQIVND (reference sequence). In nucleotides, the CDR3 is TGTGCCAGTAGTATTGCCGGACAGGGGGCAGGTGGCTACACCTTC. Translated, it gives CASSIAGQGAGGYTF.

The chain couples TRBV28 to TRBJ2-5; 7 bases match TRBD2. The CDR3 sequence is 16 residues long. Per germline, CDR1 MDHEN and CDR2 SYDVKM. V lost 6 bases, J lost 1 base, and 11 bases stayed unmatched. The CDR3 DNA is TGTGCCAGCAGCCTAGCGGCTAGCGATCTCCAAGAGACCCAGTACTTC. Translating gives CASSLAASDLQETQYF. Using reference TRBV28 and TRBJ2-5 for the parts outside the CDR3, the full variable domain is DVKVTQSSRYLVKRTGEKVFLECVQDMDHENMFWYRQDPGLGLRLIYFSYDVKMKEKGDIPEGYSVSREKKERFSLILESASTNQTSMYLCASSLAASDLQETQYFGPGTRLLVL.

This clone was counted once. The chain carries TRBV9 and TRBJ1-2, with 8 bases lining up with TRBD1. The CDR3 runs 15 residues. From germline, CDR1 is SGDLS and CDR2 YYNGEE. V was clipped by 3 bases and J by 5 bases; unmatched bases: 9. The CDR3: CASSAGTGLWYGYTF. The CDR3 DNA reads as TGTGCCAGCAGCGCCGGGACAGGCTTATGGTATGGCTACACCTTC.

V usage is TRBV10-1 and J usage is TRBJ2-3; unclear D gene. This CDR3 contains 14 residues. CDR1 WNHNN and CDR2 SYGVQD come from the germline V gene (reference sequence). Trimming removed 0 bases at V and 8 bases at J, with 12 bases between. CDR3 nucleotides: TGCGCCAGCAGTGAGTCAGCCGGCGGTCTTACGCAGTATTTT. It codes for CASSESAGGLTQYF.